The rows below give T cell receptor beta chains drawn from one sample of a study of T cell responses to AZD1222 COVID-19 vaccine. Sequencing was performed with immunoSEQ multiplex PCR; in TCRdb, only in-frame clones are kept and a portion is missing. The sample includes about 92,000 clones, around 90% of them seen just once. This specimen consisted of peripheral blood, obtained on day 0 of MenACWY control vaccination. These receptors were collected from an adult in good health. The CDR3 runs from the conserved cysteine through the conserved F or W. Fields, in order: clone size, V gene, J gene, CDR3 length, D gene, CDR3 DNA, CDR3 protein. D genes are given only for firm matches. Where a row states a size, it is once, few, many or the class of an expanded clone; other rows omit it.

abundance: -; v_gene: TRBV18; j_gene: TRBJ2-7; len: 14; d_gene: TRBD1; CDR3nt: TGTGCCAGCTCAACAGGACAGGGGGCCTACGAGCAGTACTTC; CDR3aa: CASSTGQGAYEQYF
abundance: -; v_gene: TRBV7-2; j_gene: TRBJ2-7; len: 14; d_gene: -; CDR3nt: TGTGCCAGCAGCTTTTCGGCCCCAGCCTACGAGCAGTACTTC; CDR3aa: CASSFSAPAYEQYF
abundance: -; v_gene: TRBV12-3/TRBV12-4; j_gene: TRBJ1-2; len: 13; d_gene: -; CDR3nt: TGTGCCAGCAGTTTACTAGATACTCAGGGCTACACCTTC; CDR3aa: CASSLLDTQGYTF
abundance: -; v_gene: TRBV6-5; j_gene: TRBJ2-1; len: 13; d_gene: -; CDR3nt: TGTGCCACGAGCACAGGTCGCGGTAATGAGCAGTTCTTC; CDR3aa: CATSTGRGNEQFF
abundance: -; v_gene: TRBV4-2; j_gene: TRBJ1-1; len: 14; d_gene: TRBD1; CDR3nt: TGTGCCAGCGAATTTGCGACAGGGCAGTCTGAAGCTTTCTTT; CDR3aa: CASEFATGQSEAFF
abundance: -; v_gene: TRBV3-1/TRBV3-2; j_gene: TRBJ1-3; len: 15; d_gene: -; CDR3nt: TGTGCCAGCAGCTCGGGGGTCTTTTCGGGAAACACCATATATTTT; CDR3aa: CASSSGVFSGNTIYF
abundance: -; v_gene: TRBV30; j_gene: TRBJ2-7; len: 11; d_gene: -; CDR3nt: TGTGCCTGGAGTGGACGGGGGGCTCAGTACTTC; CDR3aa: CAWSGRGAQYF
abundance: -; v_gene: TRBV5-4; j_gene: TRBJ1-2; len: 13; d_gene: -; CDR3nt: TGTGCCAGCAGCCCGACAGGAACCTATGGCTACACCTTC; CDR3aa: CASSPTGTYGYTF
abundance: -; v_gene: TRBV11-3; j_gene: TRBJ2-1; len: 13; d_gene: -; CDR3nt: TGTGCCAGCAGCCCCCCGGGGCTACATGAGCAGTTCTTC; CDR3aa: CASSPPGLHEQFF
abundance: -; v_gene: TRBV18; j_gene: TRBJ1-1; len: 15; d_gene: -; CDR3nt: TGTGCCAGCTCACCATCGAAAAAACGAAACCTAGAAGCTTTCTTT; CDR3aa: CASSPSKKRNLEAFF
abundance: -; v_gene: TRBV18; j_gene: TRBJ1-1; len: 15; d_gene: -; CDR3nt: TGTGCCAGCTCACCACCGGGCAGGTCCGAAACTGAAGCTTTCTTT; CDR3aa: CASSPPGRSETEAFF
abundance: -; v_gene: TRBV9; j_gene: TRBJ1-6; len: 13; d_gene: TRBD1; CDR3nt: TGTGCCAGCAGCGTGACAGGGGACTCACCCCTCCACTTT; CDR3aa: CASSVTGDSPLHF
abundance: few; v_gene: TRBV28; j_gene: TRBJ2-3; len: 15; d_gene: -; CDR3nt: TGTGCCAGCAGTTCCCCTCCTACTCTCACAGATACGCAGTATTTT; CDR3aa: CASSSPPTLTDTQYF
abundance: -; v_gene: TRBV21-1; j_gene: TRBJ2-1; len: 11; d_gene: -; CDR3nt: TGTGCCAGCAGCATCCTAGTCAGTCAGTTCTTC; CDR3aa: CASSILVSQFF
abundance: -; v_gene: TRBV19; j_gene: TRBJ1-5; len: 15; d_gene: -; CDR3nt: TGTGCCAGTAGTATGGGCTTTACTAGCAATCAGCCCCAGCATTTT; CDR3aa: CASSMGFTSNQPQHF
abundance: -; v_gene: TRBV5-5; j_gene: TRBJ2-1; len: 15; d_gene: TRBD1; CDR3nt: TGTGCCAGCAGCTTGAGGACAGGGGCCTACAATGAGCAGTTCTTC; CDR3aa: CASSLRTGAYNEQFF
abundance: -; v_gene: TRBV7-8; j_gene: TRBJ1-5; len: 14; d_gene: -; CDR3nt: TGTGCCAGCAGCTTAGAGGGGGGAAGGCAGCCCCAGCATTTT; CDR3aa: CASSLEGGRQPQHF
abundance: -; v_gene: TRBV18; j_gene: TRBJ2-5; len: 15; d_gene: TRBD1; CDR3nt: TGTGCCAGCTCACCTCCGGGACAGGGGAGGGAGACCCAGTACTTC; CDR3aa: CASSPPGQGRETQYF
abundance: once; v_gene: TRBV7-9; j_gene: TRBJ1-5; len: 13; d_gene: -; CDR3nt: TGTGCCAGCAGCTTAAACCGCGATCAGCCCCAGCATTTT; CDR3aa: CASSLNRDQPQHF
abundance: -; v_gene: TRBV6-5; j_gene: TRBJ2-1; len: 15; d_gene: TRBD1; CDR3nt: TGTGCCAGCACCGCAGATAGGGGGCCCTACAATGAGCAGTTCTTC; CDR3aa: CASTADRGPYNEQFF
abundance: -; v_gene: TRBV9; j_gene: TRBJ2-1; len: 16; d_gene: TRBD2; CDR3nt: TGTGCCAGCAGCGTAGGTGAGGCGGGGGGTTGGGATGAGCAGTTCTTC; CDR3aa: CASSVGEAGGWDEQFF
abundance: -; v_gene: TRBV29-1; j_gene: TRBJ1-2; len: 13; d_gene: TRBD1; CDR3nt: TGCAGCGTAGCTATCGGGACAGGATATGGCTACACCTTC; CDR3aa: CSVAIGTGYGYTF
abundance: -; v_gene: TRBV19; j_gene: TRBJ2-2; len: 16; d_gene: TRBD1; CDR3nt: TGTGCCAGTAGTATGATCCGGACAGGGAACACCGGGGAGCTGTTTTTT; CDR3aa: CASSMIRTGNTGELFF
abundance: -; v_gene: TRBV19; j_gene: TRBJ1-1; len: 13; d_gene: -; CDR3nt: TGTGCCAGTAGTCCCGGGACGGCAATGGAAGCTTTCTTT; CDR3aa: CASSPGTAMEAFF
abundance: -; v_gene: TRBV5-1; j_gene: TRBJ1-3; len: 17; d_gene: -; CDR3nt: TGCGCCAGCAGCTTGGCCCCGGACAGTATGTCTGGAAACACCATATATTTT; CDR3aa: CASSLAPDSMSGNTIYF
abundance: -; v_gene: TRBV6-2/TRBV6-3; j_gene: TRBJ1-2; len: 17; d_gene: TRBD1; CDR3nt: TGTGCCAGCAGTTATTCCGATGGGACAGGGGAGTACTATGGCTACACCTTC; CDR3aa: CASSYSDGTGEYYGYTF
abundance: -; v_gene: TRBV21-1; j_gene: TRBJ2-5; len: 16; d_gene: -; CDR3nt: TGTGCCAGCAGCAAAGGGACTAGCGGAATTGGAGAGACCCAGTACTTC; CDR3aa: CASSKGTSGIGETQYF
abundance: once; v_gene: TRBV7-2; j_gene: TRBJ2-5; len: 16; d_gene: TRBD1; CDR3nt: TGTGCCAGCAGCTTACAGGGGGGGACAGGGGTCAAGACCCAGTACTTC; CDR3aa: CASSLQGGTGVKTQYF
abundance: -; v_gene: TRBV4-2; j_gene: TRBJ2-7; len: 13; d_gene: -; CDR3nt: TGTGCCAGCAGCCAAGATAAAGATTACGAGCAGTACTTC; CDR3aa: CASSQDKDYEQYF
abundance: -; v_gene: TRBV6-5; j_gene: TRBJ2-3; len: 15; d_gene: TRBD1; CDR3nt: TGTGCCAGCAGTTACCGGACAGGGATTCCAGATACGCAGTATTTT; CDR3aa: CASSYRTGIPDTQYF
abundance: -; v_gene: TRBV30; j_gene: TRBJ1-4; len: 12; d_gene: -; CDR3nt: TGTGCCTGGGGCGGACCGGGCGAAAAACTGTTTTTT; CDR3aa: CAWGGPGEKLFF
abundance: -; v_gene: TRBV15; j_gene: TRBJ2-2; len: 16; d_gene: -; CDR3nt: TGTGCCACCAGCAGAGATGCCAGCGCGAACACCGGGGAGCTGTTTTTT; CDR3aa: CATSRDASANTGELFF
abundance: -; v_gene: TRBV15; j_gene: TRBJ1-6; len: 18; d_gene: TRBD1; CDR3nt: TGTGCCACCAGCAGAGTGGGGGCAGTCGGGACAGATAATTCACCCCTCCACTTT; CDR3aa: CATSRVGAVGTDNSPLHF
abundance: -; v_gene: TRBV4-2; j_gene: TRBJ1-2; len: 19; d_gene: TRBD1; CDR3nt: TGTGCCAGCAGCCAAGATCGGGACAGGAGGTCGGTGTCTACCTATGGCTACACCTTC; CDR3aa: CASSQDRDRRSVSTYGYTF
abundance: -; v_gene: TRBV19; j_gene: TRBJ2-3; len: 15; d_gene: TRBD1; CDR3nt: TGTGCCAGTAGTATCAGGACAGGGTACACAGATACGCAGTATTTT; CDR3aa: CASSIRTGYTDTQYF
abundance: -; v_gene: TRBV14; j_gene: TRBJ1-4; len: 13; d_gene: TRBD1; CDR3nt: TGTGCCAGCAGCCGGGACAGGGAGGAAAAACTGTTTTTT; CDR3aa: CASSRDREEKLFF
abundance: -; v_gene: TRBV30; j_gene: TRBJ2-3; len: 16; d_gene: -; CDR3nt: TGTGCCTGGAGTGTTGGTTCGGGAGCACCGGCAGATACGCAGTATTTT; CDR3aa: CAWSVGSGAPADTQYF
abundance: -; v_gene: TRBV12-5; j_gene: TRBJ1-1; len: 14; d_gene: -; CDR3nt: TGTGCTAGTGGTTTGGTACCGGGGGAGAGTGAAGCTTTCTTT; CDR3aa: CASGLVPGESEAFF
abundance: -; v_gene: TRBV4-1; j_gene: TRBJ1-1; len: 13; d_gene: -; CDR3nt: TGCGCCAGCAGCTCGACGGTGAACACTGAAGCTTTCTTT; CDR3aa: CASSSTVNTEAFF
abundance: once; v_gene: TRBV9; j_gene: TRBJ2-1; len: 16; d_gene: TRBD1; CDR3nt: TGTGCCAGCAGCCCACGACAGGGGGCGATCTACAATGAGCAGTTCTTC; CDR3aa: CASSPRQGAIYNEQFF
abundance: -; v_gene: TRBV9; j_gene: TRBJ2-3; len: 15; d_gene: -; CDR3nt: TGTGCCAGCTCGTATGGGGACTCCCTCTGGGATACGCAGTATTTT; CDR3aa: CASSYGDSLWDTQYF
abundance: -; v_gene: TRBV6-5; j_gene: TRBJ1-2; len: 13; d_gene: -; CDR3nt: TGTGCCAGCAGTCTCTTACGGGGCTATGGCTACACCTTC; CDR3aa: CASSLLRGYGYTF
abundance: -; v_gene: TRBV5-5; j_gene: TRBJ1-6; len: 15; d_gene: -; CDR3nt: TGTGCCAGCAGCTTGAGTCGGGAGTATGGTTCACCCCTCCACTTT; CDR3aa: CASSLSREYGSPLHF
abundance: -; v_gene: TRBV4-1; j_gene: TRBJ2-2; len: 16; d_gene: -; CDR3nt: TGCGCCAGCAGCCAAGAATGGGCAGCGAACACCGGGGAGCTGTTTTTT; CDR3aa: CASSQEWAANTGELFF
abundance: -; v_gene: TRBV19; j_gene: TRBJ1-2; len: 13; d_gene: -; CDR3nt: TGTGCCAGTACGCCCGGAACGGCCTATGGCTACACCTTC; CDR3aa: CASTPGTAYGYTF
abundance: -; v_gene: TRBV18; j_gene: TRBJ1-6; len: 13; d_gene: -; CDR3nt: TGTGCCAGCTCCCCTGACATTAATTCACCCCTCCACTTT; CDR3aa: CASSPDINSPLHF
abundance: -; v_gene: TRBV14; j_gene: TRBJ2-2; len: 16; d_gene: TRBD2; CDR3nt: TGTGCCAGCTCGACTAGCGGGGGCCCGAACACCGGGGAGCTGTTTTTT; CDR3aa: CASSTSGGPNTGELFF